The clone carrying this TCR beta chain was found many times. As yet, its antigen is unknown. Sorted libraries used around 910,000 CD4+ or CD8+ T cells. A 10-nucleotide random UMI tagged transcripts in template-switch 5'RACE cDNA synthesis. MiXCR, applied by TCRdb to the 5' RACE reads, yields one record per CDR3 protein. Of approximately 50,000 distinct CDR3 sequences in the sample, less than 6% are singletons; the top ten hold approximately 1.5%. The CDR3 length is 16 residues. The germline V gene encodes CDR1 DFQATT and CDR2 SNEGSKA (reference sequence). V was trimmed by 1 base and J by 8 bases, leaving 23 bases between them. The source of the sample is a study of neurological immune-mediated disorders. Whole-study results and caveats: Across subjects, no CDR3 amino acid sequence appeared in expanded clones of more than one subject, a finding that suggested private repertoires in all groups.

The chain links TRBV20-1 to TRBJ1-2; TRBD1 might be the D (6 bases). Sequencing was performed on CD4+ T cells from blood. This TCR was recovered from a woman aged 18-29 years with multiple sclerosis. The CDR3 here is CSARGPSGQGFAGYTF. The CDR3 DNA reads as TGCAGTGCTAGAGGCCCCTCGGGGCAGGGGTTCGCGGGCTACACCTTC.